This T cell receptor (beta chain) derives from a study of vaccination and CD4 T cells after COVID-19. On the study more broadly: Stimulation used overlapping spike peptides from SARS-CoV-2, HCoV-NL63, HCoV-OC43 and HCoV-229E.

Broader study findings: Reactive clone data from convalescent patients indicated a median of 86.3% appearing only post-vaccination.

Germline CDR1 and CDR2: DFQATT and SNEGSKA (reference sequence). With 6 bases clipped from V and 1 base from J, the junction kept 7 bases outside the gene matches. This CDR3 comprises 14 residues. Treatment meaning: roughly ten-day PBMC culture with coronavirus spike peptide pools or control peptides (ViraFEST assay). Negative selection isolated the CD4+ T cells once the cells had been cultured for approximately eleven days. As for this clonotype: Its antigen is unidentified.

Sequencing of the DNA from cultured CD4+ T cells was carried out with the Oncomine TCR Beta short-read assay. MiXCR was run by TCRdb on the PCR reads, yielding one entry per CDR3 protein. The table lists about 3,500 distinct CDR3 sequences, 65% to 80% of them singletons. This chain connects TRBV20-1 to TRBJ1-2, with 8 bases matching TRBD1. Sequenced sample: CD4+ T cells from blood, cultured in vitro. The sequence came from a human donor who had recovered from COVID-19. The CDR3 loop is CSARGTGINYGYTF. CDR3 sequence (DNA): TGCAGTGCCCGAGGGACAGGCATTAACTATGGCTACACCTTC.